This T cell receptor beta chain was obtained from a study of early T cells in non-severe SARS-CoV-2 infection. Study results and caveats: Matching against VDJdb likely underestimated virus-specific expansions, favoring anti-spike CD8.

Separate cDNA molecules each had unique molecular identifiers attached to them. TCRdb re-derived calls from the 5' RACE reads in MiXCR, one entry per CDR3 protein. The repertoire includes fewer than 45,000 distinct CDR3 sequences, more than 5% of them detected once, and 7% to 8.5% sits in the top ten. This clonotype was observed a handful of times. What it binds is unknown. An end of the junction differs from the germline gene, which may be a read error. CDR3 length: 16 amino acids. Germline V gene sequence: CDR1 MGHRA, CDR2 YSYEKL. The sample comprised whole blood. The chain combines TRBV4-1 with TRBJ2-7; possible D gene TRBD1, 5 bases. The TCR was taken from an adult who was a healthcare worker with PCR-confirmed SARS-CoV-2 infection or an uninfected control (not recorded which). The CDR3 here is CTSSRGEQGSSYEQYF. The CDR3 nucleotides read TGCACCAGCAGCCGAGGAGAGCAGGGAAGCTCCTACGAGCAGTACTTC.